This record looks at one T cell receptor beta chain sequence and its context. Here immunoSEQ multiplex PCR was the method, and the copy in TCRdb shows in-frame clones only, minus some. The profile shows some 210,000 clones, about 87% of them singletons. This specimen belongs to a study of blood T cell repertoires in COVID-19. V gave up 3 bases and J gave up 3 bases, with 13 bases separating them. The CDR3 loop spans 15 amino acids. Germline V gives CDR1 SGDLS, CDR2 YYNGEE. This clonotype originated in a man between 18 and 35 years old with acute COVID-19. The sequencing input was PBMCs or T cells enriched from blood (not recorded which). The J gene is TRBJ2-1, the V gene TRBV9; the D gene is possibly TRBD1 (5 bases). In DNA, the CDR3 is TGTGCCAGCAGCGGGGTGGACACGGGCTACAATGAGCAGTTCTTC. This translates into CASSGVDTGYNEQFF.